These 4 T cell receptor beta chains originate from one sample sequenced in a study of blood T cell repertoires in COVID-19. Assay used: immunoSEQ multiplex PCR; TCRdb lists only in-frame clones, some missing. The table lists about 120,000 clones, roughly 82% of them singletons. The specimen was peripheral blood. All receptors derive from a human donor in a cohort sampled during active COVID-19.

CDR3: CASSEDAGYGYTF. In DNA form, the CDR3 reads TGTGCCAGCAGTGAAGATGCGGGCTATGGCTACACCTTC. The chain has TRBV2 and TRBJ1-2, with D hard to call. Germline CDR1 is SNHLY and CDR2 is FYNNEI. V was clipped by 1 base and J by 4 bases, with 7 bases between them. The CDR3 consists of 13 residues.

CDR3 sequence reads: CASSSTRPTYNEQFF. The CDR3 nucleotides are TGTGCCAGCAGCTCCACGCGCCCGACCTACAATGAGCAGTTCTTC. The chain combines TRBV7-2 with TRBJ2-1; no clear D. CDR1 is SGHTA, CDR2 FQGNSA, per germline. Trimming took off 4 bases at V and 2 bases at J, with 12 bases between the two ends. The CDR3 sequence is 15 residues long.

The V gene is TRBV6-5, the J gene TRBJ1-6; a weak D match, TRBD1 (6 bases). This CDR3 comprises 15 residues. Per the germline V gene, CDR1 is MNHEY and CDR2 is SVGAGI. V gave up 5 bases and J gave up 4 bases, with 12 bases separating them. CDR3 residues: CASSTQGQYNSPLHF. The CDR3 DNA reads TGTGCCAGCAGTACCCAGGGGCAGTATAATTCACCCCTCCACTTT.

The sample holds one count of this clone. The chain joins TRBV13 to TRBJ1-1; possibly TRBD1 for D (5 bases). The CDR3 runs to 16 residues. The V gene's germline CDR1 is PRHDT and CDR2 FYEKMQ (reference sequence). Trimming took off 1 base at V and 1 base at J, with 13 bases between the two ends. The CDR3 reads CASSLEGMAPNTEAFF. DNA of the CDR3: TGTGCCAGCAGCTTAGAGGGGATGGCCCCGAACACTGAAGCTTTCTTT.